The TCR beta chain described here comes from a study of OX40 agonist ivuxolimab in advanced cancers. The wider study: As their treatment, patients were administered ivuxolimab, an agonistic anti-OX40 (CD134) antibody. Findings of the study overall: Individuals who were partial responders at 0.1-3.0 mg/kg had clonal expansion that ranked among the lowest. At 0.1 to 3.0 mg/kg and by week 6, CD4+ and CD8+ T cells in the blood had expanded clonally. Antigen specificity remained undetermined for the expanded peripheral T cells.

Details on this clone: Its cognate antigen is unknown.

CDR3 length equals 16 residues. V was clipped by 1 base and J by 3 bases; unmatched bases: 8. Germline assignment: CDR1 SGHNT and CDR2 YYREEE (reference sequence). The data were produced by immunoSEQ multiplex PCR, yet TCRdb's version contains in-frame clones alone and is incomplete. This sample yields approximately 48,000 clones, of which more than 75% are seen a single time; 10% to 13% belongs to the top ten. The source material was CD4+ or CD8+ T cells sorted from blood, sampled in a trial of the OX40 agonist ivuxolimab. The origin of this receptor is an adult with an advanced solid tumor such as melanoma, head and neck, liver or kidney cancer. This rearrangement joins TRBV5-4 to TRBJ2-7, with 9 bases lining up with TRBD2. The CDR3 bases are TGTGCCAGCAGCTTGAAAGCGGGAGGACCTCACTACGAGCAGTACTTC. Encoded protein: CASSLKAGGPHYEQYF.